A single sample gave rise to the 24 T cell receptor beta chains below, sequenced in a study of blood T cell repertoires in COVID-19. The assay was immunoSEQ multiplex PCR, and TCRdb's table has in-frame clones only and misses some. The sample shows tens of thousands of clones, roughly 90% of them seen only once. Sequencing used peripheral blood. The receptor set was obtained from a man aged 55-75 years with COVID-19, enrolled during active disease.

This chain joins TRBV30 and TRBJ1-1, with 8 bases that match TRBD1. The length of the CDR3 is 16 residues. Germline V gene sequence: CDR1 GTSNPN, CDR2 SVGIG (reference sequence). The junction had 9 bases not matched to a gene; V was cut back by 2 bases and J by 1 base. CDR3 in amino acids: CAWSSPGGPRNTEAFF. CDR3 bases: TGTGCCTGGAGTTCCCCAGGGGGCCCACGGAACACTGAAGCTTTCTTT.

The V and J genes are TRBV3-1 (or the pseudogene TRBV3-2) and TRBJ2-1, with 9 bases identical to TRBD1. The CDR3 covers 15 residues. J was trimmed by 3 bases and V by 3 bases; bases with no gene match: 3. CDR1 is LGHDT and CDR2 is YNNKEL in the germline V gene (reference sequence). The CDR3 DNA reads TGTGCCAGCAGCCAGTGGGACAGGGTCTACAATGAGCAGTTCTTC. It codes for CASSQWDRVYNEQFF.

The chain uses TRBV7-9 and TRBJ2-1; 9 bases are a match to TRBD1. The CDR3 has 15 amino acids. Germline V gene lookup returns CDR1 SEHNR and CDR2 FQNEAQ (reference sequence). The trim removed 2 bases at V and 5 bases at J, leaving 4 bases unmatched. CDR3 coding DNA: TGTGCCAGCAGCTTAATGGGACAGGGTAACAATGAGCAGTTCTTC. It encodes CASSLMGQGNNEQFF.

The CDR3 region has the DNA TGTGCCAGCAGTGAACGTCCGACAGGCGCTGCTCTTAGTATTGGCTACACCTTC. Translation: CASSERPTGAALSIGYTF. The chain combines TRBV6-1 with TRBJ1-2; D might be TRBD1 (6 bases). Per germline, CDR1 MNHNS and CDR2 SASEGT. The CDR3 has 18 residues. Trimming left V 2 bases short and J 7 bases short, with 26 bases between.

J is TRBJ1-1 and V is TRBV3-1 (or the pseudogene TRBV3-2), with D possibly being TRBD1 (6 bases). The CDR3 spans 15 residues. Deletions cut 4 bases from V and 1 base from J, with 13 bases between. Germline lookup yields CDR1 LGHDT and CDR2 YNNKEL (reference sequence). CDR3 DNA: TGTGCCAGCAGCCGACTTACAGGGCAGAACACTGAAGCTTTCTTT. Translated: CASSRLTGQNTEAFF.

V usage is TRBV19 and J usage is TRBJ2-3; D possibly corresponds to TRBD2 (6 bases). CDR1 is LNHDA, CDR2 SQIVND, per germline (reference sequence). This CDR3 has 15 residues. Deletions cut 6 bases from V and 4 bases from J, with 17 bases between. The CDR3 nucleotides are TGTGCCAGTAGGTCGAAGTGGGGAGGCGCAGATACGCAGTATTTT. The encoded protein is CASRSKWGGADTQYF.

This clone was picked up one time. The chain is built from TRBV27 and TRBJ1-4; D gene uncertain. V lost 2 bases to trimming and J lost 7 bases, with 20 bases between them. This CDR3 spans 17 amino acids. The germline V gene has CDR1 MNHEY and CDR2 SMNVEV (reference sequence). The CDR3 DNA reads as TGTGCCAGCAGTTTACTCTACGGGGAACTAAGGAGTGAAAAACTGTTTTTT. It translates to CASSLLYGELRSEKLFF.

V is TRBV7-2 and J is TRBJ2-3; 12 bases match TRBD2. V trimming: 5 bases; J trimming: 6 bases; junction bases outside the gene matches: 3. The CDR3 runs to 14 residues. CDR1 and CDR2 from the germline V gene are SGHTA and FQGNSA. Here the CDR3 reads CASSASGRGDTQYF. CDR3 DNA: TGTGCCAGCAGCGCTAGCGGGAGGGGGGATACGCAGTATTTT.

The rearrangement joins TRBV6-1 to TRBJ2-3; 10 bases are shared with TRBD1. With 1 base clipped from V and 4 bases from J, the junction kept 2 bases outside the gene matches. Germline CDR1 is MNHNS and CDR2 is SASEGT. The CDR3 spans 15 residues. The CDR3 bases are TGTGCCAGCAGTGAAGGGACAGGGGGGGCAGATACGCAGTATTTT. Translation gives CASSEGTGGADTQYF.

This clone occurred once. The rearrangement uses TRBV10-2 and TRBJ1-2, with D possibly TRBD1 on 5 matching bases. This CDR3 has 15 residues. V was pared by 1 base and J by 6 bases, with 15 bases between. Germline assignment: CDR1 WSHSY and CDR2 SAAADI. In nucleotides, the CDR3 is TGCGCCAGCAGTGAGTTGAGTCAGGGAAATAATGGCTACACCTTC. It codes for CASSELSQGNNGYTF.

The rearrangement links TRBV13 to TRBJ1-5, with D unclear. V dropped 0 bases and J dropped 4 bases, with 13 bases sitting between them. This CDR3 comprises 16 residues. Germline CDR1 and CDR2: PRHDT and FYEKMQ (reference sequence). CDR3 protein: CASSLGIGVGNQPQHF. The DNA for the CDR3 is TGTGCCAGCAGCTTAGGGATCGGGGTAGGGAATCAGCCCCAGCATTTT.

The V and J genes are TRBV19 and TRBJ2-1, with 10 bases matching TRBD2. Per germline, CDR1 LNHDA and CDR2 SQIVND (reference sequence). The trim removed 3 bases at V and 8 bases at J, leaving 10 bases unmatched. The CDR3 is 16 amino acids. As DNA, the CDR3 is TGTGCCAGTAGTATCCCAGCGGGAGGGCCGGGGCATGAGCAGTTCTTC. Translation: CASSIPAGGPGHEQFF.

This chain connects TRBV28 to TRBJ2-1, with TRBD2 matching over 16 bases. Germline assignment: CDR1 MDHEN and CDR2 SYDVKM. The length of the CDR3 is 19 residues. V lost 6 bases, J lost 6 bases, and 14 bases stayed unmatched. The CDR3 loop is CASSKGLAGGPSFFNEQFF. CDR3 nucleotides: TGTGCCAGCAGCAAGGGACTAGCGGGAGGGCCCTCTTTTTTCAATGAGCAGTTCTTC.

The count of this clone is one. This chain connects TRBV10-2 to TRBJ1-1, with 7 bases identical to TRBD1. CDR3 size: 14 residues. The germline gives CDR1 WSHSY, CDR2 SAAADI. Losses at the gene ends were 6 bases for V and 0 bases for J; bases not matched to a gene: 4. The CDR3 DNA reads TGCGCCAGCAGGGGACAGCTAATGAACACTGAAGCTTTCTTT. Protein: CASRGQLMNTEAFF.

This clone came up a few times. This sequence joins TRBV5-1 and TRBJ2-7; possible D gene TRBD1, 5 bases. CDR3 length: 15 residues. Germline V lookup: CDR1 SGHRS, CDR2 YFSETQ. Trimming took off 0 bases at V and 5 bases at J, with 15 bases between the two ends. The CDR3 is CASSLEPGQQDEQYF. The CDR3 nucleotides are TGCGCCAGCAGCTTGGAACCAGGGCAGCAGGACGAGCAGTACTTC. The full variable domain, completed using reference TRBV5-1 and TRBJ2-7, is KAGVTQTPRYLIKTRGQQVTLSCSPISGHRSVSWYQQTPGQGLQFLFEYFSETQRNKGNFPGRFSGRQFSNSRSEMNVSTLELGDSALYLCASSLEPGQQDEQYFGPGTRLTVT.

This clone has just a few counts. The CDR3 coding sequence is TGTGCCAGCGACGACCAGGGGGGCTATGGCTACACCTTC. Translated: CASDDQGGYGYTF. The V and J genes are TRBV12-3 or TRBV12-4 and TRBJ1-2; TRBD1 matches at 7 bases. Unmatched junction bases numbered 7, after V lost 8 bases and J lost 4 bases. The CDR3 contains 13 residues.

The chain employs TRBV6-4 and TRBJ1-1; D not certain. Trimming removed 2 bases from V and 2 bases from J, with 3 bases in between. This CDR3 contains 12 residues. Germline V gene sequence: CDR1 MRHNA, CDR2 SNTAGT. The CDR3 loop reads CASSDLNTEAFF. CDR3 bases: TGTGCCAGCAGTGACCTCAACACTGAAGCTTTCTTT.

This clone was counted at least ten times. The chain combines TRBV5-1 with TRBJ1-6, with a tentative D call TRBD1 (6 bases). Germline V gene data show CDR1 as SGHRS and CDR2 as YFSETQ. Deletions cut 0 bases from V and 10 bases from J, with 20 bases between. This CDR3 is built from 17 residues. The CDR3 reads CASSLASSGGRESPLHF. The CDR3 coding sequence is TGCGCCAGCAGCTTGGCCTCTTCGGGGGGCCGTGAGTCACCCCTCCACTTT.

This clone is a singleton in its sample. The V call is TRBV2, the J call TRBJ2-2; D is undetermined. V dropped 0 bases and J dropped 6 bases, with 8 bases sitting between them. From germline, CDR1 is SNHLY and CDR2 FYNNEI. The CDR3 is 14 amino acids. The CDR3 loop reads CASSEALEAGELFF. CDR3 DNA sequence: TGTGCCAGCAGTGAAGCCCTAGAGGCCGGGGAGCTGTTTTTT. Supplemented by reference TRBV2 and TRBJ2-2, the full variable domain reads EPEVTQTPSHQVTQMGQEVILRCVPISNHLYFYWYRQILGQKVEFLVSFYNNEISEKSEIFDDQFSVERPDGSNFTLKIRSTKLEDSAMYFCASSEALEAGELFFGEGSRLTVL.

This clone was detected a few times. The chain joins TRBV3-1 (or the pseudogene TRBV3-2) to TRBJ1-2; TRBD1 might be the D (5 bases). This CDR3 is built from 15 residues. Germline V gene data show CDR1 as LGHDT and CDR2 as YNNKEL (reference sequence). V lost 4 bases, J lost 3 bases, and 15 bases lay in between. The CDR3 here is CASSPAAGEHYGYTF. CDR3 bases: TGTGCCAGCAGCCCCGCCGCGGGGGAGCACTATGGCTACACCTTC.

CDR3: CAISGGTTPQETQYF. The CDR3 DNA sequence: TGTGCCATCAGTGGGGGGACAACCCCCCAAGAGACCCAGTACTTC. The chain has TRBV10-3 and TRBJ2-5; possibly TRBD1 for D (6 bases). This CDR3 is 15 amino acids long. Per the germline V gene, CDR1 is ENHRY and CDR2 is SYGVKD. V dropped 4 bases and J dropped 1 base, with 13 bases sitting between them.

The DNA for the CDR3 is TGTGCCATCAGTGGTGGAGACACTGAAGCTTTCTTT. Protein: CAISGGDTEAFF. The J gene is TRBJ1-1, the V gene TRBV10-3; D uncertain. In germline, CDR1 is ENHRY, CDR2 SYGVKD. V dropped 4 bases and J dropped 3 bases, with 6 bases sitting between them. The CDR3 sequence is 12 residues long.

The gene calls are TRBV19 and TRBJ1-3; 9 bases are shared with TRBD1. This CDR3 has 15 residues. Germline CDR1 LNHDA, CDR2 SQIVND (reference sequence). Unmatched junction bases numbered 11, after V lost 6 bases and J lost 8 bases. The CDR3 reads CASSPSDRGGHTIYF. For the CDR3, the DNA is TGTGCCAGTAGCCCCTCGGACAGGGGTGGGCACACCATATATTTT.

The genes are TRBV27 and TRBJ2-7, with D uncertain. Trimming stripped 6 bases from V and 4 bases from J, with 16 bases between. Germline CDR1 and CDR2: MNHEY and SMNVEV (reference sequence). The length of the CDR3 is 14 residues. In nucleotides, the CDR3 is TGTGCCAGCAGCAGAGGCCTAGAGAGGTACGAGCAGTACTTC. Its protein is CASSRGLERYEQYF.